These 5 T cell receptor beta chains were sequenced from one sample in a study of T cells after yellow fever vaccination (dated by TCRdb to about 2019). The sample's treatment or condition label, in plain terms: live attenuated yellow fever vaccine strain. The library was produced with 5' RACE. The instrument given in TCRdb is Illumina NovaSeq 6000. TCRdb applied fastp at Q25 and MiXCR to the public reads, then kept only in-frame beta chains. Records with the same CDR3 protein are collapsed into one entry carrying the most frequent genes and DNA. Here the sample has about 320,000 distinct CDR3 sequences; 9.5% to 15% occur a single time. The ten largest account for 2.5% to 3.5% of the sample. Sequencing was performed on CD4+ T cells sorted from PBMCs, taken 15 days after the yellow fever booster vaccination. The receptors stem from a man aged 18 to 29 who received the YFV17D yellow fever vaccine.

The chain links TRBV5-3 to TRBJ1-5; no definite D call. TRBV5-3 is filed as an ORF, its function uncertain. V was clipped by 4 bases and J by 1 base, with 21 bases between them. The CDR3 sequence is 18 residues long. CDR3 amino acids: CARSPFEKGDQSNQPQHF. The DNA for the CDR3 is TGTGCCAGAAGCCCGTTTGAAAAGGGCGATCAGAGCAATCAGCCCCAGCATTTT.

This clonotype appeared a few times. The V call is TRBV11-3, the J call TRBJ2-3, with a tentative D call TRBD1 (6 bases). Trimming removed 1 base at V and 4 bases at J, with 15 bases between. The CDR3 contains 16 residues. CDR1 and CDR2 (germline): SGHNT, YENEEA. CDR3 sequence (DNA): TGTGCCAGCAGCTTAGGACCCCAGGGGTCGGCAGATACGCAGTATTTT. Protein sequence: CASSLGPQGSADTQYF.

This clonotype has only a few counts. This chain connects TRBV6-6 to TRBJ1-5; D not certain. CDR1 MNHNY and CDR2 SVGAGI come from the germline V gene (reference sequence). This CDR3 region has 13 residues. V lost 6 bases, J lost 4 bases, and 10 bases lay in between. The CDR3, as DNA: TGTGCCAGCAGGCCTTCCATTAATCAGCCCCAGCATTTT. Protein: CASRPSINQPQHF.

In its sample, this clonotype was seen a few times. The chain combines TRBV7-8 with TRBJ2-5; TRBD2 agrees at 7 bases. The CDR3 is made up of 14 amino acids. V shed 7 bases and J 3 bases; nucleotides not matched to a gene: 8. From germline, CDR1 is SGHVS and CDR2 FQNEAQ. The CDR3 bases are TGTGCCAGCACCCCAGGGCGGGGGAAAGAGACCCAGTACTTC. This codes for CASTPGRGKETQYF.

This clonotype was counted a few times. The conserved phenylalanine or tryptophan is not found at the CDR3 terminus, so this likely reflects a read error. The gene calls are TRBV5-1 and TRBJ2-3, with TRBD2 matching over 11 bases. The CDR3 is 15 residues long. V dropped 4 bases and J dropped 3; count of bases not matched to a gene: 4. Germline CDR1 reads SGHRS; CDR2 reads YFSETQ. The CDR3 DNA is TGCGCCAGCAGCACGGGACTAGCGGAAACAGATACGCAGTATCTT. Translating it yields CASSTGLAETDTQYL.